Sequencing of this TCR beta chain was carried out in a study of control samples from healthy donors and cancer patients (dated by TCRdb to the early 2020s). CDR1 SGHRS and CDR2 YFSETQ were looked up in the germline V gene. The trim is 4 bases for V and 5 bases for J, with a gap of 19 bases between the germline ends. Taken from cysteine to phenylalanine, the CDR3 has 15 residues. Only the CDR3 part of the read is kept: 45 bases, read in frame from the first base. Notes on this clone: Its target antigen remains unknown. Per-base quality was not reported, and no clone a single base away is much larger than it.

The library was made by the immunoSEQ multiplex PCR assay. TCRdb mirrors the immuneACCESS table, restricted to in-frame sequences. Some clones are absent from its copies; in checked studies, under half trace to an unresolved V gene, and the reason for the others is unknown. The sample table shows approximately 50,000 clones, and 85% to 95% are seen once. The ten largest clones represent 0.65% to 0.95% of the sample. The chain employs TRBV5-1 and TRBJ2-7; the D gene is perhaps TRBD1, on 5 matching bases. The sample taken for sequencing was PBMCs. This TCR derives from a man aged 25-40 years with colorectal cancer. The CDR3 region has the sequence CASSPGSALGDEQYF. The DNA sequence is TGCGCCAGCAGCCCAGGGTCGGCGTTAGGGGACGAGCAGTACTTC.